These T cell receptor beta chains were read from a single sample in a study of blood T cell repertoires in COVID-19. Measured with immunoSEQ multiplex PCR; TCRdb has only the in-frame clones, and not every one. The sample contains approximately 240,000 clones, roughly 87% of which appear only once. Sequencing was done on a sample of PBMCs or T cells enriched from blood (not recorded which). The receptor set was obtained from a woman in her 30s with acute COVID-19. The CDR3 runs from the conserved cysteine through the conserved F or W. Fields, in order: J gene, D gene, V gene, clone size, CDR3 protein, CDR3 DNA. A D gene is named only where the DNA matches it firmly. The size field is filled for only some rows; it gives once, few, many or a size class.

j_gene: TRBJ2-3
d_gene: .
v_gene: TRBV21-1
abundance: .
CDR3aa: CASSFGLAGFNTQYF
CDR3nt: TGTGCCAGCAGCTTCGGACTAGCGGGATTTAATACGCAGTATTTT

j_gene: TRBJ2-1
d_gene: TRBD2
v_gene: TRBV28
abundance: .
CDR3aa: CAISPSGNNEQFF
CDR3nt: TGTGCCATCTCCCCTAGCGGGAACAATGAGCAGTTCTTC

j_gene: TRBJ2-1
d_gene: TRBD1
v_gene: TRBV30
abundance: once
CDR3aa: CAWSVLGGTGDNEQFF
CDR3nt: TGTGCCTGGAGTGTACTTGGAGGGACAGGGGACAATGAGCAGTTCTTC

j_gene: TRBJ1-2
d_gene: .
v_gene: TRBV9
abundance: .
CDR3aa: CASRLKGGAPPSF
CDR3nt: TGTGCCAGCAGATTGAAAGGGGGAGCCCCACCCTCCTTC

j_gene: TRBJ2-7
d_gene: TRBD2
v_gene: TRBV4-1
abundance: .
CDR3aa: CASSIGTSGAYEQYF
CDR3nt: TGCGCCAGCAGCATTGGGACTAGCGGGGCGTACGAGCAGTACTTC

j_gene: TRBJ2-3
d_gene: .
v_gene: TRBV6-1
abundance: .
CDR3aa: CASSEVLGSGGGDTQYF
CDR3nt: TGTGCCAGCAGTGAAGTGCTCGGTAGCGGCGGCGGGGATACGCAGTATTTT

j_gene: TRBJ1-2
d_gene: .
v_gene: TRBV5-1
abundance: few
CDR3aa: CASSYRDQKYGYTF
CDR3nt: TGCGCCAGCAGCTACCGGGATCAAAAATATGGCTACACCTTC

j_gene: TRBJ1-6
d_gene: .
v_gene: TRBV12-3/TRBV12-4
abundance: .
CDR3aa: CASSPDSSSPLHF
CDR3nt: TGTGCCAGCAGTCCCGACAGTTCATCACCCCTCCACTTT

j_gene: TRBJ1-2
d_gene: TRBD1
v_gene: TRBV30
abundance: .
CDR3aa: CAWSAGTGTGSGYTF
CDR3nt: TGTGCCTGGAGCGCCGGGACAGGGACCGGCTCTGGCTACACCTTC

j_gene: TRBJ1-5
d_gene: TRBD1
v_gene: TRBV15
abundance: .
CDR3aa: CATSNDRGGLTF
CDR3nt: TGTGCCACCAGCAACGACAGGGGGGGACTCACTTTT

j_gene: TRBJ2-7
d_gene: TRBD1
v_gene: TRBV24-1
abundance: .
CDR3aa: CATSDSQGTYEQYF
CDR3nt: TGTGCCACCAGTGACTCACAGGGGACCTACGAGCAGTACTTC

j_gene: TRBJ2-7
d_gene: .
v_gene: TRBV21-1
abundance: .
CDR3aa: CASSKGFLAGGFYEQYF
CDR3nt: TGTGCCAGCAGCAAAGGGTTCCTAGCGGGAGGGTTCTACGAGCAGTACTTC

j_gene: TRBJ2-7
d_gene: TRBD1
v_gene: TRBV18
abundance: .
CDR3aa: CASSLGTDYEQYF
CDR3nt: TGTGCCAGCTCTCTTGGGACAGACTACGAGCAGTACTTC

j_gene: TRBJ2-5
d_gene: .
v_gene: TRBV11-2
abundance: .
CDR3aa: CASSFTGRQTQYF
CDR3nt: TGTGCCAGCAGCTTTACAGGGCGGCAGACCCAGTACTTC

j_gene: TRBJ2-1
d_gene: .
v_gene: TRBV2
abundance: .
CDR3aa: CASSAQGLGNEQFF
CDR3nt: TGTGCCAGCAGTGCACAGGGATTAGGCAATGAGCAGTTCTTC

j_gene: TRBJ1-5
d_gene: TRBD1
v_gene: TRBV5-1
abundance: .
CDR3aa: CASSFDRVAQPQHF
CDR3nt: TGCGCCAGCAGCTTTGACAGGGTGGCTCAGCCCCAGCATTTT

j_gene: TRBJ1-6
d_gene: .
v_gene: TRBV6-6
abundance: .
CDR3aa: CASSYWAGRENSPLHF
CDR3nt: TGTGCCAGCAGTTACTGGGCCGGGAGGGAGAATTCACCCCTCCACTTT

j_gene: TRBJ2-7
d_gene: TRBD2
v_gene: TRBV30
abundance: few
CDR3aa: CAWTPGGEISYEQYF
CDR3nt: TGTGCCTGGACCCCTGGGGGGGAAATCTCCTACGAGCAGTACTTC

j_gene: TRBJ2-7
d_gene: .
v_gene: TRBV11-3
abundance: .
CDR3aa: CASSKGQNYEQYF
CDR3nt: TGTGCCAGCAGCAAAGGACAAAACTACGAGCAGTACTTC

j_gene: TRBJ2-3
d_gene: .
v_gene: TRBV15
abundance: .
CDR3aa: CATSRDSSGRDTQYF
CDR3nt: TGTGCCACCAGCAGAGATAGCAGCGGGCGGGATACGCAGTATTTT

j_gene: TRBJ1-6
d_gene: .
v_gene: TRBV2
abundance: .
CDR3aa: CASSTGPNSPLHF
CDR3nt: TGTGCCAGCAGTACAGGGCCAAATTCACCCCTCCACTTT

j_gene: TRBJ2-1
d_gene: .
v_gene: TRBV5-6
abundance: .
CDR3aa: CASSYTGLNEQFF
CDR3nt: TGTGCCAGCAGCTACACAGGGCTGAATGAGCAGTTCTTC

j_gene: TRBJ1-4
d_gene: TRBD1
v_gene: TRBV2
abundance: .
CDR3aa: CASSSTGIYEKLFF
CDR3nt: TGTGCCAGCAGCTCGACAGGGATATATGAAAAACTGTTTTTT

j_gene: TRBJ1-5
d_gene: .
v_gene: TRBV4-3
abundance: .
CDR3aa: CASSQEAWAYQPQHF
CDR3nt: TGCGCCAGCAGCCAAGAGGCCTGGGCGTATCAGCCCCAGCATTTT

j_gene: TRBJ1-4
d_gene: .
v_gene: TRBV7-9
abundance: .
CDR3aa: CATIRGLSEKLFF
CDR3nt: TGTGCCACCATAAGGGGCTTGAGTGAAAAACTGTTTTTT

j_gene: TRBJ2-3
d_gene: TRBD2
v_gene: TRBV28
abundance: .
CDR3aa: CASSSPLAGGTDTQYF
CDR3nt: TGTGCCAGCAGTTCTCCTCTAGCGGGTGGCACAGATACGCAGTATTTT

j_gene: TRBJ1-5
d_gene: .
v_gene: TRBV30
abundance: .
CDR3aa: CAWSPRKRAGQPQHF
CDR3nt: TGTGCCTGGAGTCCCCGTAAGAGGGCCGGACAGCCCCAGCATTTT

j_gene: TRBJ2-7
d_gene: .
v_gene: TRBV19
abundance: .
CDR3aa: CASSRGSTYEQYF
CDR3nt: TGTGCCAGTAGTAGGGGCAGTACCTACGAGCAGTACTTC

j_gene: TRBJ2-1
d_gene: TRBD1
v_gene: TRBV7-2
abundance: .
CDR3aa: CASSFRQGGEQFF
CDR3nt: TGTGCCAGCAGCTTTAGACAGGGGGGTGAGCAGTTCTTC

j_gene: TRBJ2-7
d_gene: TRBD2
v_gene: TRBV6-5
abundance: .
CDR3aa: CASSYRTSYGEQYF
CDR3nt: TGTGCCAGCAGTTACCGGACTAGCTATGGCGAGCAGTACTTC

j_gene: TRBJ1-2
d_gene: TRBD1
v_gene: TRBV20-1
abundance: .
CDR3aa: CSARTGSGYTF
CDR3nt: TGCAGTGCTAGGACAGGGTCCGGCTACACCTTC

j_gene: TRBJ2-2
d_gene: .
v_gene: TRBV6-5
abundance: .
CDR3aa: CASSYSSSANTGELFF
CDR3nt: TGTGCCAGCAGTTACTCTTCCAGCGCGAACACCGGGGAGCTGTTTTTT

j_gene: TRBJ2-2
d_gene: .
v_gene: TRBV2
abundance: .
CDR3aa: CASSELGAPGELFF
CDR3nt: TGTGCCAGCAGTGAATTGGGGGCTCCCGGGGAGCTGTTTTTT

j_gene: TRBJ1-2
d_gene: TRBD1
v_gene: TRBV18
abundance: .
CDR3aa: CASSPTGQGARGGYTF
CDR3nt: TGTGCCAGCTCACCAACGGGACAGGGGGCCCGAGGGGGCTACACCTTC

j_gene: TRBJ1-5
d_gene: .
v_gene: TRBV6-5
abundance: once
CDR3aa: CASRRLGNSNQPQHF
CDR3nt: TGTGCCAGCAGGAGGCTCGGTAATAGCAATCAGCCCCAGCATTTT

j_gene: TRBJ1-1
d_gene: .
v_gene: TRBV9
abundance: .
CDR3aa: CASSVAGITEAFF
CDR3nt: TGTGCCAGCAGCGTAGCGGGGATTACTGAAGCTTTCTTT